The 30 T cell receptor beta chains below all came from one sample that was sequenced in a study of shared T cell receptors in the human thymus. The method was immunoSEQ multiplex PCR; TCRdb's version includes in-frame clones alone and lacks a portion of them. The table lists some 700,000 clones, roughly 88% of them singletons. These data also featured in a second study, about human thymus T cells.

Sequenced sample: thymocytes. Receptor source: a boy under two years old with a congenital heart defect.

The rearrangement uses TRBV10-3 and TRBJ2-7; TRBD2 matches 9 bases. Germline CDR1 and CDR2: ENHRY and SYGVKD. V shed 10 bases and J 0 bases; nucleotides not matched to a gene: 19. The CDR3 has 18 residues. The CDR3: CASGRGLAGLVRSYEQYF. The CDR3 DNA is TGTGCCAGCGGGCGGGGGCTAGCGGGATTAGTCCGCTCCTACGAGCAGTACTTC.

This chain links TRBV7-2 with TRBJ2-5; TRBD2 matches 10 bases. Germline-derived CDR1 and CDR2 are SGHTA and FQGNSA. This CDR3 has 16 amino acids. Trimming at V came to 3 bases and at J to 2 bases, leaving 6 bases not matched to a gene. The CDR3, as DNA: TGTGCCAGCAGCTTTCCGACTAGCGGGTCGCAAGAGACCCAGTACTTC. Translation gives CASSFPTSGSQETQYF.

This rearrangement joins TRBV11-2 to TRBJ2-3, with TRBD1 matching 8 bases. This CDR3 spans 16 amino acids. Germline V lookup: CDR1 SGHAT, CDR2 FQNNGV. Trimming cost V 5 bases and J 4 bases; bases outside gene matches: 11. CDR3 in DNA: TGTGCCAGCAGCCCAACCGGACAGGGTGTGGCAGATACGCAGTATTTT. Amino acids: CASSPTGQGVADTQYF. The variable domain in full, with the rest retrieved from reference TRBV11-2 and TRBJ2-3, is EAGVAQSPRYKIIEKRQSVAFWCNPISGHATLYWYQQILGQGPKLLIQFQNNGVVDDSQLPKDRFSAERLKGVDSTLKIQPAKLEDSAVYLCASSPTGQGVADTQYFGPGTRLTVL.

The chain employs TRBV12-5 and TRBJ2-3; 10 bases line up with TRBD2. The CDR3 is 18 residues long. CDR1 is LGHNT and CDR2 is FRNRAP in the germline V gene. V dropped 0 bases and J dropped 1; count of bases not matched to a gene: 7. The CDR3 reads CASGLVEASGSRTDTQYF. CDR3 nucleotide sequence: TGTGCTAGTGGTTTGGTCGAGGCTAGCGGGAGTCGCACAGATACGCAGTATTTT.

The J gene is TRBJ1-1, the V gene TRBV7-6; possibly TRBD1 for D (5 bases). The ends were cut back, 5 bases at V and 1 base at J, with 8 bases in the middle. CDR3 length: 13 amino acids. Germline CDR1 SGHVS, CDR2 FNYEAQ. CDR3 residues: CASSSDRNTEAFF. The CDR3 coding sequence is TGTGCCAGCAGCAGCGACAGGAACACTGAAGCTTTCTTT.

V usage is TRBV12-5 and J usage is TRBJ2-1, with 7 nucleotides matching TRBD1. Trimming at V came to 7 bases and at J to 8 bases, leaving 8 bases not matched to a gene. Germline V gives CDR1 LGHNT, CDR2 FRNRAP. The CDR3 is made up of 13 amino acids. The CDR3 DNA reads TGTGCTAGTGCCGAGACAGGGTTCGATGAGCAGTTCTTC. Its translation: CASAETGFDEQFF.

The V gene is TRBV2, the J gene TRBJ2-7, with D possibly TRBD1 on 5 matching bases. The CDR3 covers 13 residues. CDR1 and CDR2 from the germline V gene are SNHLY and FYNNEI. V gave up 6 bases and J gave up 0 bases, with 9 bases separating them. The chain's CDR3 is CASRKDNSYEQYF. As DNA, the CDR3 is TGTGCCAGCAGGAAGGACAACTCCTACGAGCAGTACTTC. Complete variable domain (other parts from reference TRBV2 and TRBJ2-7): EPEVTQTPSHQVTQMGQEVILRCVPISNHLYFYWYRQILGQKVEFLVSFYNNEISEKSEIFDDQFSVERPDGSNFTLKIRSTKLEDSAMYFCASRKDNSYEQYFGPGTRLTVT.

V gene TRBV4-3 combines with J gene TRBJ2-7; the D is unclear. From germline, CDR1 is LGHNA and CDR2 YSLEER. Trimming cost V 2 bases and J 3 bases, with 14 bases left between them. The CDR3 is 15 amino acids. The CDR3 is CASSQNSGRSYEQYF. The CDR3 DNA is TGCGCCAGCAGCCAAAATTCGGGTCGCAGCTACGAGCAGTACTTC.

The chain recombines TRBV7-8 with TRBJ1-2; 7 nucleotides line up with TRBD1. Per the germline V gene, CDR1 is SGHVS and CDR2 is FQNEAQ. The trim removed 1 base at V and 4 bases at J, leaving 15 bases unmatched. This CDR3 has 18 amino acids. CDR3 bases: TGTGCCAGCAGCTTAGTACCCACCCGACAGGGTCGGGGCTATGGCTACACCTTC. Translation gives CASSLVPTRQGRGYGYTF.

The chain joins TRBV7-9 to TRBJ1-5; TRBD1 matches 7 bases. Germline CDR1 is SEHNR and CDR2 is FQNEAQ (reference sequence). The CDR3 extends over 18 amino acids. The V gene end was trimmed by 1 base and the J gene end by 0 bases; junction bases not matched to a gene: 9. This chain's CDR3 is CASSLGRDRYDSNQPQHF. The CDR3 nucleotides read TGTGCCAGCAGCTTAGGTCGGGACAGATACGATAGCAATCAGCCCCAGCATTTT.

The chain combines TRBV28 with TRBJ1-5, with 7 bases matching TRBD1. This CDR3 comprises 13 residues. V trimming: 10 bases; J trimming: 5 bases; junction bases outside the gene matches: 8. Germline loops: CDR1 MDHEN, CDR2 SYDVKM. CDR3 sequence reads: CATSGGGYQPQHF. CDR3 nucleotide sequence: TGTGCCACCTCAGGGGGAGGCTATCAGCCCCAGCATTTT.

The chain links TRBV12-5 to TRBJ2-7, with 7 bases identical to TRBD2. The CDR3 totals 17 residues. The germline gives CDR1 LGHNT, CDR2 FRNRAP. V lost 0 bases, J lost 1 base, and 9 bases stayed unmatched. The CDR3 spells CASGLVLGGRGSYEQYF. The CDR3 coding sequence is TGTGCTAGTGGTTTGGTACTAGGCGGGAGAGGGTCCTACGAGCAGTACTTC.

The V gene is TRBV5-4, the J gene TRBJ2-1; D perhaps matches TRBD2 (7 bases). Germline values: CDR1 SGHNT, CDR2 YYREEE (reference sequence). The V gene lost 5 bases and the J gene lost 10 bases, with 13 bases spanning the gap. The CDR3 has 12 residues. This CDR3 is CASSQRGGEQFF. CDR3 sequence (DNA): TGTGCCAGCAGTCAGAGGGGGGGGGAGCAGTTCTTC.

This clone was seen a single time. The chain joins TRBV13 to TRBJ2-2, with D perhaps matching TRBD2 (7 bases). V lost 2 bases and J lost 4, with 17 bases in between. Germline V gene lookup returns CDR1 PRHDT and CDR2 FYEKMQ (reference sequence). The CDR3 is 17 amino acids. Written as DNA, the CDR3 is TGTGCCAGCAGCTTATGGTGTCGTAGGGGGGGCACCGGGGAGCTGTTTTTT. This gives the protein CASSLWCRRGGTGELFF.

This chain links TRBV9 with TRBJ1-2; maybe TRBD1 (6 bases). The V and J ends lost 3 bases and 5 bases respectively, with 17 bases between them. This CDR3 has 15 amino acids. Per the germline V gene, CDR1 is SGDLS and CDR2 is YYNGEE. CDR3: CASSARTGIGYGYTF. CDR3 nucleotide sequence: TGTGCCAGCAGCGCCAGAACAGGGATAGGGTATGGCTACACCTTC.

The chain links TRBV14 to TRBJ2-5, with D possibly being TRBD2 (6 bases). The germline V gene encodes CDR1 SGHDN and CDR2 FVKESK. Trimming left V 4 bases short and J 1 base short, with 13 bases between. This CDR3 region has 15 residues. CDR3 in DNA: TGTGCCAGCAGCCCCGGTGTAGCGGCCCAAGAGACCCAGTACTTC. It specifies CASSPGVAAQETQYF.

The chain joins TRBV13 to TRBJ2-1; tentative D call: TRBD2 (6 bases). Trimming took off 5 bases at V and 13 bases at J, with 15 bases between the two ends. This CDR3 spans 12 amino acids. The germline V gene has CDR1 PRHDT and CDR2 FYEKMQ (reference sequence). The CDR3 loop reads CASSPRGSGQFF. The CDR3 DNA reads TGTGCCAGCAGCCCCCGGGGTAGCGGCCAGTTCTTC.

Notes on this clone: The sample contains more than one DNA sequence encoding this CDR3. The rearrangement joins TRBV9 to TRBJ2-7, with 8 bases fitting TRBD1. CDR1 is SGDLS and CDR2 is YYNGEE in the germline V gene. The CDR3 consists of 14 residues. V shed 4 bases, J shed 1 base, and the junction held 4 bases outside the gene matches. In nucleotides, the CDR3 is TGTGCCAGCAGCCCAGGGACAGGTTCCTACGAGCAGTACTTC. Encoded protein: CASSPGTGSYEQYF.

The chain recombines TRBV27 with TRBJ2-1; 13 nucleotides align to TRBD2. With 5 bases clipped from V and 0 bases from J, the junction kept 16 bases outside the gene matches. Germline V gene lookup returns CDR1 MNHEY and CDR2 SMNVEV (reference sequence). The CDR3 loop spans 21 amino acids. CDR3 region: CASSNPGLAGVLMSSYNEQFF. For the CDR3, the DNA is TGTGCCAGCAGTAACCCCGGACTAGCGGGAGTCCTTATGAGCTCCTACAATGAGCAGTTCTTC.

The chain links TRBV5-1 to TRBJ2-5; D might be TRBD2 (6 bases). The germline CDR1 and CDR2 sequences are SGHRS and YFSETQ. V lost 0 bases to trimming and J lost 5 bases, with 20 bases between them. The CDR3 contains 17 residues. The CDR3 protein is CASSLAFPGLGMETQYF. CDR3 nucleotides: TGCGCCAGCAGCTTGGCGTTCCCGGGACTGGGAATGGAGACCCAGTACTTC.

The chain employs TRBV11-2 and TRBJ2-4; TRBD1 aligns across 11 bases. Germline V gene lookup returns CDR1 SGHAT and CDR2 FQNNGV. This CDR3 spans 17 amino acids. J was trimmed by 4 bases and V by 1 base; bases with no gene match: 6. DNA of the CDR3: TGTGCCAGCAGCTTAGGGATGGGACAGGGGGGTAAAAACATTCAGTACTTC. Protein sequence: CASSLGMGQGGKNIQYF.

The chain has TRBV5-4 and TRBJ1-2; the match to TRBD1 covers 8 bases. J was trimmed by 4 bases and V by 3 bases; bases with no gene match: 11. CDR1 is SGHNT and CDR2 is YYREEE in the germline V gene (reference sequence). The CDR3 is 16 residues long. As DNA, the CDR3 is TGTGCCAGCAGCTCGAGCACAGGGGGGGCATTCTATGGCTACACCTTC. Protein product: CASSSSTGGAFYGYTF.

This clone turned up a few times. The chain is built from TRBV6-1 and TRBJ2-4; TRBD1 agrees at 12 bases. Losses at the gene ends were 0 bases for V and 8 bases for J; bases not matched to a gene: 14. The CDR3 is 19 amino acids. In germline, CDR1 is MNHNS, CDR2 SASEGT. CDR3 in amino acids: CASSEAPQGQGAITDIQYF. Here the CDR3 DNA reads TGTGCCAGCAGTGAAGCCCCCCAGGGACAGGGGGCAATTACGGACATTCAGTACTTC.

The V and J genes are TRBV18 and TRBJ1-4; D is perhaps TRBD1 (6 bases). V lost 2 bases, J lost 8 bases, and 21 bases lay in between. CDR1 and CDR2 (germline): KGHSH, LQKENI. CDR3 length: 17 residues. CDR3 bases: TGTGCCAGCTCACCATCGGACAGCCAGCGAGATTTGGAAAAACTGTTTTTT. It codes for CASSPSDSQRDLEKLFF.

This chain connects TRBV6-5 to TRBJ2-7; D perhaps matches TRBD1 (5 bases). This CDR3 has 15 amino acids. Trimming cost V 2 bases and J 0 bases, with 11 bases left between them. Looked up from germline, CDR1 is MNHEY and CDR2 is SVGAGI. The chain's CDR3 is CASSYRQGTSYEQYF. The CDR3, as DNA: TGTGCCAGCAGTTACCGGCAGGGAACCTCCTACGAGCAGTACTTC.

The rearrangement joins TRBV28 to TRBJ2-7, with 9 bases identical to TRBD2. The germline gives CDR1 MDHEN, CDR2 SYDVKM. The CDR3 covers 14 residues. V lost 6 bases and J lost 7; bases outside the gene matches: 10. This CDR3 reads CASRVAGEGQEQYF. The CDR3 DNA reads TGTGCCAGCAGAGTAGCGGGAGAAGGGCAGGAGCAGTACTTC.

The rearrangement uses TRBV5-1 and TRBJ2-1; 9 bases fit TRBD2. With 3 bases clipped from V and 7 bases from J, the junction kept 23 bases outside the gene matches. CDR1 and CDR2 from the germline V gene are SGHRS and YFSETQ. This CDR3 has 20 residues. CDR3 DNA: TGCGCCAGCAGCTCGAGGTGGGGCAGGCGGGAGGGCTCGGGGCGAAATGAGCAGTTCTTC. Its translation is CASSSRWGRREGSGRNEQFF.

The chain employs TRBV27 and TRBJ2-1; 10 bases agree with TRBD2. The CDR3 loop spans 17 amino acids. Germline CDR1 MNHEY, CDR2 SMNVEV (reference sequence). The ends lost 2 bases at V and 4 bases at J; junction bases unmatched: 8. CDR3 sequence reads: CASSLQTSGTPYNEQFF. Written as DNA, the CDR3 is TGTGCCAGCAGTTTACAAACTAGCGGGACCCCTTACAATGAGCAGTTCTTC.

V usage is TRBV6-4 and J usage is TRBJ2-7, with 10 bases identical to TRBD2. Germline-derived CDR1 and CDR2 are MRHNA and SNTAGT. The CDR3 sequence is 15 residues long. Trimming at V came to 6 bases and at J to 0 bases, leaving 5 bases not matched to a gene. The CDR3 reads CASSGTSDSSYEQYF. CDR3 nucleotides: TGTGCCAGCAGCGGGACTAGCGATAGCTCCTACGAGCAGTACTTC.

This chain links TRBV4-2 with TRBJ1-1; D remains ambiguous. There are 13 residues in the CDR3. Germline CDR1 reads LGHNA; CDR2 reads YNFKEQ. V was shortened by 4 bases and J by 1 base, with 7 bases between the two germline ends. The DNA for the CDR3 is TGTGCCAGCAGCCGGCGGGAGAACACTGAAGCTTTCTTT. Its translation: CASSRRENTEAFF.